One and the same sample provided the 14 T cell receptor beta chains below, sequenced in a study of regulatory T cells. Broader study findings: Regulatory T cells from CD3G-deficient patients were less diverse than autologous conventional CD4+ cells and control regulatory cells.

Primers: 52 TRBV forward and 13 TRBJ reverse. Some clones are missing from TCRdb's copy, which holds only in-frame ones; the method was immunoSEQ multiplex PCR. The table includes about 6,100 clones, 80% to 90% detected once. These receptors have no identified antigens. Sequenced: CD4+ Tregs sorted from blood. The receptors derive from a person aged 18 to 29 with CD3G deficiency.

This chain joins TRBV5-1 and TRBJ2-5, with TRBD1 as a possible D gene (6 bases). The germline CDR1 and CDR2 sequences are SGHRS and YFSETQ. The V gene lost 4 bases and the J gene lost 4 bases, with 17 bases spanning the gap. The CDR3 is made up of 15 amino acids. CDR3 sequence: CASSGGALGAETQYF. Here the CDR3 DNA reads TGCGCCAGCAGCGGTGGGGCCCTGGGGGCAGAGACCCAGTACTTC.

This chain connects TRBV6-1 to TRBJ1-2; D not resolved. Germline V gene lookup returns CDR1 MNHNS and CDR2 SASEGT. The CDR3 has 11 amino acids. Trimming removed 5 bases from V and 5 bases from J, with 6 bases in between. In nucleotides, the CDR3 is TGTGCCAGCAGTCCCGGGTATGGCTACACCTTC. This sequence encodes CASSPGYGYTF.

This chain joins TRBV27 and TRBJ2-2, with D tentatively TRBD1 (6 bases). The CDR3 is made up of 14 amino acids. V lost 5 bases and J lost 1, with 8 bases in between. Per germline, CDR1 MNHEY and CDR2 SMNVEV (reference sequence). CDR3 in DNA: TGTGCCAGCAGTCTGACAGGGAACACCGGGGAGCTGTTTTTT. This sequence encodes CASSLTGNTGELFF.

The V gene is TRBV28, the J gene TRBJ2-7; D may be TRBD1 (7 bases). CDR1 and CDR2 from the germline V gene are MDHEN and SYDVKM. CDR3 length equals 18 residues. V was cut by 5 bases and J by 7 bases, with 30 bases left in between. CDR3: CASSQARQGSGARGEQYF. The DNA for the CDR3 is TGTGCCAGCAGTCAAGCCCGACAGGGATCGGGAGCTAGGGGAGAGCAGTACTTC.

This sequence joins TRBV7-8 and TRBJ2-1; the match to TRBD1 covers 7 bases. The length of the CDR3 is 19 residues. Germline-derived CDR1 and CDR2 are SGHVS and FQNEAQ. J lost 1 base, V lost 5 bases, and 17 bases had no gene match. The CDR3 DNA is TGTGCCAGCAGCCCCATTATGCTGGGACAGCTTGGGTCCTACAATGAGCAGTTCTTC. Translated: CASSPIMLGQLGSYNEQFF.

The chain couples TRBV6-5 to TRBJ1-1, with TRBD1 matching over 10 bases. The trim removed 5 bases at V and 5 bases at J, leaving 8 bases unmatched. The CDR3 is made up of 15 amino acids. Germline V gives CDR1 MNHEY, CDR2 SVGAGI. CDR3 sequence: CASSPRTGGETEAFF. The DNA of the CDR3 is TGTGCCAGCAGTCCTCGGACAGGGGGGGAGACTGAAGCTTTCTTT.

V is TRBV18 and J is TRBJ2-2, with no clear D. The CDR3 is 17 amino acids. V lost 1 base to trimming and J lost 2 bases, with 14 bases between them. The germline V gene encodes CDR1 KGHSH and CDR2 LQKENI. The CDR3 region has the DNA TGTGCCAGCTCACCACTAGGCCTGGACCCTAACACCGGGGAGCTGTTTTTT. This gives the protein CASSPLGLDPNTGELFF. The variable domain in full, completed from reference TRBV18 and TRBJ2-2, reads NAGVMQNPRHLVRRRGQEARLRCSPMKGHSHVYWYRQLPEEGLKFMVYLQKENIIDESGMPKERFSAEFPKEGPSILRIQQVVRGDSAAYFCASSPLGLDPNTGELFFGEGSRLTVL.

V and J are TRBV28 and TRBJ2-6; D gene ambiguous. Trimming cost V 5 bases and J 0 bases, with 11 bases left between them. CDR1 MDHEN and CDR2 SYDVKM come from the germline V gene. CDR3 length: 16 residues. The CDR3 is CASSTDPLSGANVLTF. The CDR3 coding sequence is TGTGCCAGCAGTACCGACCCTCTCTCTGGGGCCAACGTCCTGACTTTC.

The chain couples TRBV6-1 to TRBJ2-7; the match to TRBD2 covers 7 bases. The CDR3 runs 15 residues. Germline CDR1 MNHNS, CDR2 SASEGT. The V and J ends lost 3 bases and 4 bases, in that order; junction bases with no gene match: 9. CDR3 sequence (DNA): TGTGCCAGCAGTGATGGACTGGGGAGGGAATACGAGCAGTACTTC. This encodes CASSDGLGREYEQYF.

The chain is built from TRBV19 and TRBJ2-2; a weak D match, TRBD1 (6 bases). The germline V gene has CDR1 LNHDA and CDR2 SQIVND (reference sequence). The CDR3 loop spans 12 amino acids. V lost 6 bases and J lost 7, with 9 bases in between. CDR3 DNA sequence: TGTGCCAGTAGGCAGGGGCACGGGGAGCTGTTTTTT. It encodes CASRQGHGELFF.

The chain carries TRBV7-2 and TRBJ2-3; a weak D match, TRBD2 (7 bases). This CDR3 region has 15 residues. Trimming took off 5 bases at V and 5 bases at J, with 17 bases between the two ends. CDR1 SGHTA and CDR2 FQGNSA come from the germline V gene. CDR3 amino acids: CASSQGGGWLDTQYF. CDR3 bases: TGTGCCAGCAGCCAGGGAGGGGGTTGGCTAGATACGCAGTATTTT.

CDR3 sequence reads: CASSDQGRGSYEQYF. The CDR3 nucleotides read TGTGCCAGCAGTGACCAGGGAAGGGGCTCCTACGAGCAGTACTTC. V usage is TRBV6-1 and J usage is TRBJ2-7; a weak D match, TRBD1 (5 bases). This CDR3 has 15 residues. V dropped 3 bases and J dropped 0 bases, with 12 bases sitting between them. CDR1 is MNHNS and CDR2 is SASEGT in the germline V gene.

The chain couples TRBV6-1 to TRBJ2-7; the match to TRBD1 covers 7 bases. J was trimmed by 2 bases and V by 1 base; bases with no gene match: 2. CDR3 length: 14 amino acids. The germline V gene encodes CDR1 MNHNS and CDR2 SASEGT. CDR3 DNA sequence: TGTGCCAGCAGTGAAGGGGACAGACCCTACGAGCAGTACTTC. It yields the protein CASSEGDRPYEQYF.

The chain is built from TRBV5-1 and TRBJ2-7; no definite D call. The germline CDR1 and CDR2 sequences are SGHRS and YFSETQ. Trimming stripped 0 bases from V and 4 bases from J, with 14 bases between. This CDR3 has 15 amino acids. Written as DNA, the CDR3 is TGCGCCAGCAGCTTGGATGCAGCGACTTCGTACGAGCAGTACTTC. This sequence encodes CASSLDAATSYEQYF.